Shown below are 30 T cell receptor beta chains from a single sample sequenced in a study of shared clonotypes between healthy human individuals. CD8 cells regarded as naive lacked CD45RO, were positively chosen for CCR7, and omitted terminally differentiated effector memory CD45RA+ cells. Produced via immunoSEQ multiplex PCR; TCRdb's table is partial and in-frame only. Counted here are roughly 650,000 clones, about 95% occurring once; the ten biggest clones make up around 0.1%. Sequenced material: naive CD8+ T cells sorted from blood. These TCRs come from a woman in her thirties in good health.

The chain recombines TRBV11-2 with TRBJ2-4; 7 nucleotides match TRBD2. V shed 1 base and J 0 bases; nucleotides not matched to a gene: 6. The germline V gene encodes CDR1 SGHAT and CDR2 FQNNGV. The CDR3 runs 17 residues. CDR3 coding DNA: TGTGCCAGCAGCTTAGGCTCTAGCGGCCTAGCCAAAAACATTCAGTACTTC. This translates into CASSLGSSGLAKNIQYF.

In DNA, the CDR3 is TGTGCCAGCAGTGAATTTGCAAGAAGCTACGAGCAGTACTTC. Translating it yields CASSEFARSYEQYF. The rearrangement uses TRBV6-1 and TRBJ2-7; D not resolved. The V end was cut by 2 bases, the J end by 3 bases, with 11 bases between. Germline V gene sequence: CDR1 MNHNS, CDR2 SASEGT. The CDR3 has 14 residues.

V gene TRBV28 combines with J gene TRBJ2-1; 10 nucleotides agree with TRBD1. V gave up 6 bases and J gave up 9 bases; unmatched junction bases: 11. The CDR3 has 15 amino acids. Germline V gives CDR1 MDHEN, CDR2 SYDVKM. CDR3 DNA: TGTGCCAGCAGCCGGGGGACAGGGGAAGGCAGTGAGCAGTTCTTC. Translating it yields CASSRGTGEGSEQFF.

The chain uses TRBV19 and TRBJ2-7; the match to TRBD1 covers 10 bases. This CDR3 region has 12 residues. Germline CDR1 is LNHDA and CDR2 is SQIVND (reference sequence). Trimming cost V 6 bases and J 5 bases; bases outside gene matches: 1. The CDR3 reads CASSDRGHEQYF. The CDR3, as DNA: TGTGCCAGTAGCGACAGGGGGCACGAGCAGTACTTC.

The CDR3 sequence is CASSGQGPYEQYF. The CDR3, as DNA: TGTGCCAGCAGCGGACAGGGGCCCTACGAGCAGTACTTC. This chain uses TRBV5-6 with TRBJ2-7; TRBD1 agrees at 9 bases. CDR3 size: 13 residues. CDR1 SGHDT and CDR2 YYEEEE come from the germline V gene. The J segment lost 2 bases and the V segment lost 4 bases, leaving 1 base of the junction unmatched.

V usage is TRBV5-1 and J usage is TRBJ2-5, with 7 bases that match TRBD2. The CDR3 sequence is 15 residues long. CDR1 and CDR2 (germline): SGHRS, YFSETQ. Trimming took 3 bases from V and 4 from J; bases not matched to a gene: 9. The CDR3 reads CASSSDGTMGETQYF. CDR3 coding DNA: TGCGCCAGCAGCTCAGATGGGACTATGGGAGAGACCCAGTACTTC.

This clone was detected only once. The genes are TRBV28 and TRBJ2-1, with 14 bases identical to TRBD2. The germline gives CDR1 MDHEN, CDR2 SYDVKM. This CDR3 region has 15 residues. V trimming: 2 bases; J trimming: 11 bases; junction bases outside the gene matches: 5. Here the CDR3 reads CASSLETSGRVKQFF. CDR3 nucleotides: TGTGCCAGCAGTTTAGAGACTAGCGGGAGGGTAAAGCAGTTCTTC.

The chain employs TRBV6-1 and TRBJ2-7; possibly TRBD2 for D (6 bases). Germline V CDR1 and CDR2: MNHNS, SASEGT. The CDR3 contains 13 residues. Trimming stripped 7 bases from V and 2 bases from J, with 12 bases between. The CDR3 DNA reads as TGTGCCAGCACTTGGGTAGCGGCCTACGAGCAGTACTTC. Translating gives CASTWVAAYEQYF.

This chain joins TRBV27 and TRBJ1-5; D gene ambiguous. CDR1 and CDR2 (germline): MNHEY, SMNVEV (reference sequence). This CDR3 has 13 residues. Trimming removed 6 bases at V and 1 base at J, with 7 bases between. The CDR3 coding sequence is TGTGCCAGCAGCATAGGAAGCAATCAGCCCCAGCATTTT. It translates to CASSIGSNQPQHF.

CDR3 residues: CASSYTGTPGGVLETQYF. CDR3 in DNA: TGCGCCAGCAGCTATACCGGGACTCCGGGAGGGGTTCTGGAGACCCAGTACTTC. The genes are TRBV5-1 and TRBJ2-5; 8 bases are shared with TRBD2. The CDR3 is 18 residues long. Per the germline V gene, CDR1 is SGHRS and CDR2 is YFSETQ. V was clipped by 3 bases and J by 5 bases; unmatched bases: 18.

Worth noting for this clone: Germline and junction disagree at one end, which may indicate a read error. The rearrangement links TRBV7-9 to TRBJ2-3; 7 nucleotides line up with TRBD2. The length of the CDR3 is 15 residues. Per the germline V gene, CDR1 is SEHNR and CDR2 is FQNEAQ (reference sequence). The CDR3: CASSLAVGLTDTQYF. The CDR3 bases are TGTGCCAGCAGCCTAGCGGTAGGACTCACAGATACGCAGTATTTT.

The rearrangement links TRBV28 to TRBJ2-1, with 13 bases that match TRBD2. The CDR3 is 18 amino acids. Per germline, CDR1 MDHEN and CDR2 SYDVKM. V lost 5 bases to trimming and J lost 6 bases; unmatched junction nucleotides: 13. CDR3 in DNA: TGTGCCAGCAGTCAGACTTGGGGCACTAGCGGGAGGGTCAATGAGCAGTTCTTC. This encodes CASSQTWGTSGRVNEQFF.

The rearrangement links TRBV10-3 to TRBJ2-5; D ambiguous. Matching the DNA end better, TRBJ2-7 makes the J call doubtful. This CDR3 spans 16 amino acids. From germline, CDR1 is ENHRY and CDR2 SYGVKD. In DNA, the CDR3 is TGTGCCATCAGTGACTTCGTTGGTACTGCCATCTACGAGCAGTACTTC. Protein product: CAISDFVGTAIYEQYF.

This chain uses TRBV4-1 with TRBJ2-6; TRBD1 matches at 8 bases. Per the germline V gene, CDR1 is MGHRA and CDR2 is YSYEKL. The CDR3 runs 16 residues. Trimming cost V 2 bases and J 4 bases; bases outside gene matches: 4. The CDR3 reads CASSQSQGAGANVLTF. Here the CDR3 DNA reads TGCGCCAGCAGCCAATCTCAGGGGGCCGGGGCCAACGTCCTGACTTTC.

This clone appeared a few times. The rearrangement links TRBV11-2 to TRBJ2-1; the match to TRBD1 covers 7 bases. This CDR3 spans 16 amino acids. Germline CDR1 SGHAT, CDR2 FQNNGV. Trimming removed 5 bases from V and 12 bases from J; junction bases left unmatched: 19. The CDR3 sequence is CASSPDRAGWGLGQFF. CDR3 coding DNA: TGTGCCAGCAGCCCTGACAGGGCGGGTTGGGGCCTCGGGCAGTTCTTC.

The rearrangement uses TRBV7-8 and TRBJ2-5; a weak D match, TRBD1 (6 bases). The CDR3 loop spans 14 amino acids. Trimming left V 8 bases short and J 2 bases short, with 15 bases between. Germline V gene sequence: CDR1 SGHVS, CDR2 FQNEAQ. The CDR3 sequence: CASAGTNIQETQYF. CDR3 sequence (DNA): TGTGCCAGCGCCGGGACAAATATACAAGAGACCCAGTACTTC.

The rearrangement links TRBV7-9 to TRBJ2-7; 7 nucleotides match TRBD1. Germline trimming cut 3 bases from V and 3 bases from J; bases unmatched to any gene: 2. The CDR3 contains 13 residues. From germline, CDR1 is SEHNR and CDR2 FQNEAQ (reference sequence). The CDR3 spells CASSFGTVYEQYF. The CDR3 nucleotides are TGTGCCAGCAGCTTCGGGACAGTCTACGAGCAGTACTTC. The whole variable domain, remainder taken from reference TRBV7-9 and TRBJ2-7, is DTGVSQNPRHKITKRGQNVTFRCDPISEHNRLYWYRQTLGQGPEFLTYFQNEAQLEKSRLLSDRFSAERPKGSFSTLEIQRTEQGDSAMYLCASSFGTVYEQYFGPGTRLTVT.

The chain joins TRBV7-8 to TRBJ2-1; TRBD2 aligns across 10 bases. Germline V gene data show CDR1 as SGHVS and CDR2 as FQNEAQ. J was trimmed by 5 bases and V by 5 bases; bases with no gene match: 15. The CDR3 sequence is 18 residues long. The CDR3 nucleotides read TGTGCCAGCAGCACCCGACAACTAGCGGGATTGGGGGACAATGAGCAGTTCTTC. Amino acid sequence: CASSTRQLAGLGDNEQFF. Looking up the rest from reference TRBV7-8 and TRBJ2-1 gives the full variable domain: GAGVSQSPRYKVAKRGQDVALRCDPISGHVSLFWYQQALGQGPEFLTYFQNEAQLDKSGLPSDRFFAERPEGSVSTLKIQRTQQEDSAVYLCASSTRQLAGLGDNEQFFGPGTRLTVL.

Comments on this clone: The conserved phenylalanine or tryptophan normally closing the CDR3 is absent here, so this likely arose from a read error. The chain uses TRBV4-1 and TRBJ2-7; perhaps D is TRBD1 or TRBD2 (5 bases each). The germline V gene has CDR1 MGHRA and CDR2 YSYEKL. With 2 bases removed from V and 6 bases from J, the gap between germline ends came to 14 bases. CDR3 length: 14 amino acids. As DNA, the CDR3 is TGCGCCAGCAGCCAACCAGGGTCCGGGATCGAGCAGTACCTC. This encodes CASSQPGSGIEQYL.

The V gene is TRBV27, the J gene TRBJ1-1; D gene uncertain. Per the germline V gene, CDR1 is MNHEY and CDR2 is SMNVEV (reference sequence). This CDR3 comprises 15 residues. V lost 0 bases and J 0 bases, leaving 8 bases between the germline ends. The CDR3 region is CASSLSWTMNTEAFF. As DNA, the CDR3 is TGTGCCAGCAGTTTATCTTGGACTATGAACACTGAAGCTTTCTTT.

This CDR3 is CASRTGGAGTEAFF. The CDR3 DNA sequence: TGTGCCAGCAGGACAGGGGGCGCGGGGACTGAAGCTTTCTTT. J is TRBJ1-1 and V is TRBV27, with TRBD1 matching 10 bases. V trimming: 6 bases; J trimming: 5 bases; junction bases outside the gene matches: 6. CDR1 is MNHEY, CDR2 SMNVEV, per germline (reference sequence). This CDR3 comprises 14 residues.

The chain links TRBV27 to TRBJ2-1; 7 nucleotides align to TRBD2. With V trimmed by 3 bases and J by 0 bases, 8 bases remained unmatched. This CDR3 region has 17 residues. Germline V lookup: CDR1 MNHEY, CDR2 SMNVEV (reference sequence). CDR3 coding DNA: TGTGCCAGCAGTTTCTATACTAGCGATAGCTCCTACAATGAGCAGTTCTTC. This translates into CASSFYTSDSSYNEQFF.

This rearrangement joins TRBV28 to TRBJ2-6; D might be TRBD1 or TRBD2, each matching 5 bases. The CDR3 has 20 amino acids. V was shortened by 1 base and J by 2 bases, with 21 bases between the two germline ends. Per germline, CDR1 MDHEN and CDR2 SYDVKM. In DNA form, the CDR3 reads TGTGCCAGCAGTTTATATCGCATAGGGACCTCATCCCCTGGGGCCAACGTCCTGACTTTC. Translation gives CASSLYRIGTSSPGANVLTF.

In this sample, this clone turned up once. V is TRBV29-1 and J is TRBJ2-3; unclear D gene. Trimming cost V 3 bases and J 3 bases, with 7 bases left between them. CDR3 length: 12 residues. Germline CDR1 and CDR2: SQVTM and ANQGSEA. The CDR3 here is CSVETGTDTQYF. The CDR3 DNA sequence: TGCAGCGTTGAGACGGGTACAGATACGCAGTATTTT.

The V and J genes are TRBV19 and TRBJ1-1, with TRBD1 as a possible D gene (6 bases). Trimming removed 8 bases at V and 7 bases at J, with 20 bases between. Germline CDR1 reads LNHDA; CDR2 reads SQIVND (reference sequence). The CDR3 consists of 14 residues. The CDR3 spells CASQTIGGQIEAFF. The CDR3 DNA is TGTGCCAGTCAAACCATAGGGGGGCAGATTGAAGCTTTCTTT.

The gene calls are TRBV5-4 and TRBJ2-7, with TRBD2 matching over 8 bases. Trimming removed 4 bases from V and 4 bases from J; junction bases left unmatched: 10. Germline V gives CDR1 SGHNT, CDR2 YYREEE (reference sequence). There are 15 residues in the CDR3. CDR3 sequence (DNA): TGTGCCAGCAGCCGCCTAGCGGGTGAGGCTTACGAGCAGTACTTC. Translating it yields CASSRLAGEAYEQYF. Based on the CDR3 plus reference TRBV5-4 and TRBJ2-7, the full variable domain is ETGVTQSPTHLIKTRGQQVTLRCSSQSGHNTVSWYQQALGQGPQFIFQYYREEENGRGNFPPRFSGLQFPNYSSELNVNALELDDSALYLCASSRLAGEAYEQYFGPGTRLTVT.

The chain couples TRBV27 to TRBJ2-5, with D perhaps being TRBD1 or TRBD2 (5 bases each). The V end lost 3 bases, the J end lost 1 base, and 12 bases lay between the germline ends. CDR3 length: 15 residues. The germline V gene has CDR1 MNHEY and CDR2 SMNVEV (reference sequence). CDR3 sequence: CASSLGPSTQETQYF. The CDR3 region has the DNA TGTGCCAGCAGTTTGGGACCGAGCACCCAAGAGACCCAGTACTTC.

Turning to this clone: This CDR3 is also generated by other DNA sequences in the sample. Written as DNA, the CDR3 is TGTGCCAGCAGCCGACCTACGGATACGCAGTATTTT. Residues: CASSRPTDTQYF. The gene calls are TRBV28 and TRBJ2-3; D is unclear. This CDR3 spans 12 amino acids. The V end was cut by 6 bases, the J end by 6 bases, with 10 bases between. Germline CDR1 and CDR2: MDHEN and SYDVKM.

The gene calls are TRBV27 and TRBJ2-3; D is uncertain. V shed 2 bases and J shed 2 bases, with 11 bases lying between them. The CDR3 has 15 residues. In germline, CDR1 is MNHEY, CDR2 SMNVEV (reference sequence). For the CDR3, the DNA is TGTGCCAGCAGTTTAAAGGGCGGCTACACAGATACGCAGTATTTT. Its protein product is CASSLKGGYTDTQYF.

V gene TRBV7-6 combines with J gene TRBJ2-1, with D possibly TRBD1 on 5 matching bases. V was shortened by 2 bases and J by 4 bases, with 12 bases between the two germline ends. Per germline, CDR1 SGHVS and CDR2 FNYEAQ. The CDR3 loop spans 15 amino acids. The DNA for the CDR3 is TGTGCCAGCAGCTTAACGGACACAGATTACAATGAGCAGTTCTTC. It is translated as CASSLTDTDYNEQFF. Based on the CDR3 plus reference TRBV7-6 and TRBJ2-1, the full variable domain is GAGVSQSPRYKVTKRGQDVALRCDPISGHVSLYWYRQALGQGPEFLTYFNYEAQQDKSGLPNDRFSAERPEGSISTLTIQRTEQRDSAMYRCASSLTDTDYNEQFFGPGTRLTVL.